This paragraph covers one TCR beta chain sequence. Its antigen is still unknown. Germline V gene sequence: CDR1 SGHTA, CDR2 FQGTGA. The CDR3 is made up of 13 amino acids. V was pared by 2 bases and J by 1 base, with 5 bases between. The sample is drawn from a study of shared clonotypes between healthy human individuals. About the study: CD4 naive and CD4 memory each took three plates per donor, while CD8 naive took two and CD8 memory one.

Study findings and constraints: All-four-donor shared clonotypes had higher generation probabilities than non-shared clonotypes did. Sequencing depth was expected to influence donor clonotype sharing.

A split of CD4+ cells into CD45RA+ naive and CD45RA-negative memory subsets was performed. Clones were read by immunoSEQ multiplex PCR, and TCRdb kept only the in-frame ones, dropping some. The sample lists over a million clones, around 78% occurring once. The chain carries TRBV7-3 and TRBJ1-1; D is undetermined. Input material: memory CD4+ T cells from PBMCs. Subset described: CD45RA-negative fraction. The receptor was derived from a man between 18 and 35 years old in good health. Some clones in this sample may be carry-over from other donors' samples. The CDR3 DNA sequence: TGTGCCAGCAGCTTACAGAGGAACACTGAAGCTTTCTTT. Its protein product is CASSLQRNTEAFF.